Listed below are T cell receptor beta chains from one sample, sequenced in a study of glioma-infiltrating T cells after dendritic cell vaccination. Assay used: immunoSEQ multiplex PCR; TCRdb lists only in-frame clones, some missing. The table records around 60,000 clones, roughly 86% of them present only once. The sample consisted of blood, taken after dendritic cell vaccination. The receptor set was obtained from a human donor with glioblastoma. The CDR3 runs from the conserved cysteine through the conserved F or W. The D gene is left open where the match is weak. Some rows have no size entry. The others give once, few or many, or a class for an expanded clone.

TRBV2	NA	TRBJ2-7	TRBD1	TGTGCCAGCTTGGCAGGGGGACAGGGAGCCTACGAGCAGTACTTC	CASLAGGQGAYEQYF
TRBV4-2	NA	TRBJ1-5	NA	TGTGCCAGCAGCCAAGATCTCTCAGGCTTGGCAGCCGGCAATCAGCCCCAGCATTTT	CASSQDLSGLAAGNQPQHF
TRBV5-1	NA	TRBJ1-1	NA	TGCGCCAGCAGCTTGGGAATCGGCACTGAAGCTTTCTTT	CASSLGIGTEAFF
TRBV7-8	NA	TRBJ2-3	TRBD2	TGTGCCAGCAGTCTGACTAGCGGGAGAGTGGGTCGTAGTGGGGATACGCAGTATTTT	CASSLTSGRVGRSGDTQYF
TRBV5-4	NA	TRBJ2-6	NA	TGCGCCAGCAGCCATGGCGCATCAGGGATCTCTGGGGCCAACGTCCTGACTTTC	CASSHGASGISGANVLTF
TRBV7-2	NA	TRBJ1-5	TRBD1	TGTGCCAGCACCGTGACAGGGGGAGGCAATCAGCCCCAGCATTTT	CASTVTGGGNQPQHF
TRBV5-8	NA	TRBJ2-7	TRBD2	TGTGCCAGCAGCTGGGGACTAGCGGGATCTCAGTACTTC	CASSWGLAGSQYF
TRBV7-6	few	TRBJ2-5	NA	TGTGCCAGCAGCTTCGCGACAGGGGAGGGTGAGACCCAGTACTTC	CASSFATGEGETQYF
TRBV7-2	NA	TRBJ1-5	NA	TGTGCCAGCAGCTCGGACAGTAATCAGCCCCAGCATTTT	CASSSDSNQPQHF
TRBV11-2	once	TRBJ1-1	TRBD1	TGTGCCAGCAGCCCTGGGACAGGGGGATTTATAAACACTGAAGCTTTCTTT	CASSPGTGGFINTEAFF
TRBV19	NA	TRBJ2-7	NA	TGTGCCAGTAGTATAGCGGGCCGAGCAGGGTTCTTCGACGAGCAGTACTTC	CASSIAGRAGFFDEQYF
TRBV5-4	NA	TRBJ1-1	NA	TGTGCCAGCAGCTTGATCGATTGGCAGGCGGGAGCTTTCTTT	CASSLIDWQAGAFF
TRBV30	NA	TRBJ1-1	NA	TGTGCCTGGAACCGGCGACGGAGGGGGAACACTGAAGCTTTCTTT	CAWNRRRRGNTEAFF
TRBV5-6	NA	TRBJ1-5	TRBD1	TGTGCCAGCAGCCGCGACAGGGGGAGCAGCAATCAGCCCCAGCATTTT	CASSRDRGSSNQPQHF
TRBV5-5	few	TRBJ2-7	TRBD1	TGTGCCAGCAGCTGGGACAGGGGGCCCTACGAGCAGTACTTC	CASSWDRGPYEQYF
TRBV4-2	NA	TRBJ2-2	NA	TGTGCCAGCAGCCCTCAGCGGGCCTCGAACACCGGGGAGCTGTTTTTT	CASSPQRASNTGELFF
TRBV12-5	once	TRBJ2-7	NA	TGTGCTAGTGCTCGTACATACGAGCAGTACTTC	CASARTYEQYF
TRBV19	NA	TRBJ1-5	NA	TGTGCCAGTAGTATGGCCGATTATAGCAATCAGCCCCAGCATTTT	CASSMADYSNQPQHF
TRBV6-5	NA	TRBJ2-1	TRBD2	TGTGCCAGCAATGGGGGGGGAACTTACAATGAGCAGTTCTTC	CASNGGGTYNEQFF
TRBV11-3	NA	TRBJ2-7	TRBD2	TGTGCCAGCAGCTTACGGCTAGCGGGAGGGTCCTACGAGCAGTACTTC	CASSLRLAGGSYEQYF